This T cell receptor (beta chain) was recorded in a study of blood T cells in healthy people across ages. A remark on this clonotype: This may stem from a read error, because a much larger clone lies one nucleotide away.

It was with a sample-barcoded 5' primer and a J-beta primer mix that a second PCR of roughly 7 to 12 cycles was run. TCRdb reprocessed the 5' RACE reads via MiXCR and lists one record per CDR3 protein. The data hold some 940,000 distinct CDR3 sequences, with around 29% observed a single time. Donors gave roughly 10 milliliters of peripheral blood apiece. The CDR3 runs 16 residues. Germline V gene data show CDR1 as SGHAT and CDR2 as FQNNGV. This sample also appeared in a second study, on T cells of mothers and their children.

Sequenced sample: blood. The genes are TRBV11-2 and TRBJ2-1, with 9 positions matching TRBD2. The receptor was isolated from a woman aged 40 to 50 in good health. The CDR3 DNA sequence: TGTGCCAGCAGCCTCCAAGCGGGGGGCTCCCACAATGAGCAGTTCTTC. Its translation is CASSLQAGGSHNEQFF.